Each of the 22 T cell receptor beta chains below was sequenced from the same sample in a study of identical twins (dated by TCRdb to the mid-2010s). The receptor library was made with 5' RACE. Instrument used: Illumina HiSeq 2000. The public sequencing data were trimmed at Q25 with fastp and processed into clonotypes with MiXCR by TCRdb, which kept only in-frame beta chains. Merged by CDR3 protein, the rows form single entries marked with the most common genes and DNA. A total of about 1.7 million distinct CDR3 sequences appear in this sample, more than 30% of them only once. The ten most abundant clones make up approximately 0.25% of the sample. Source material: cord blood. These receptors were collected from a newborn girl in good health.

DNA of the CDR3: TGTGCCAGCAGTTTGTCACGGCGGGGGAACACTGAAGCTTTCTTT. This encodes CASSLSRRGNTEAFF. V gene TRBV7-2 combines with J gene TRBJ1-1; no clear D gene. Germline values: CDR1 SGHTA, CDR2 FQGNSA. There are 15 residues in the CDR3. Trimming pared 6 bases from V and 1 base from J, leaving 15 bases between.

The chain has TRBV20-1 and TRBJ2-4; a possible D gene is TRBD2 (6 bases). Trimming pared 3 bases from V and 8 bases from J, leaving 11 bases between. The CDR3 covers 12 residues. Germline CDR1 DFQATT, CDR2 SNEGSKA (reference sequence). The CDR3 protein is CSARAGKDIQYF. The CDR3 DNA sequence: TGCAGTGCTAGGGCGGGGAAGGACATTCAGTACTTC.

DNA of the CDR3: TGTGCCATCAGGGCTAACTATGGCTACACCTTC. Encoded protein: CAIRANYGYTF. J is TRBJ1-2 and V is TRBV10-3; D remains unclear. The length of the CDR3 is 11 residues. Trimming stripped 6 bases from V and 0 bases from J, with 2 bases between. The germline gives CDR1 ENHRY, CDR2 SYGVKD.

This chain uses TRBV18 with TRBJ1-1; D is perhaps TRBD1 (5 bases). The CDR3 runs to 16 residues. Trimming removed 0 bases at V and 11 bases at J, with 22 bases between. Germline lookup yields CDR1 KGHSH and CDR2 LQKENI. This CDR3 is CASSPPSHGTPGGAFF. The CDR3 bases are TGTGCCAGCTCACCACCCTCTCACGGGACCCCCGGCGGGGCTTTCTTT.

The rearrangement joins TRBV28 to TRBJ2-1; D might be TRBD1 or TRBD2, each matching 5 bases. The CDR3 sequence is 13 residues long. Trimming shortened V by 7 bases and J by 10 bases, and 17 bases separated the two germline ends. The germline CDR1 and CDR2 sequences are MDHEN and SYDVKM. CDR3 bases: TGTGCCAGCATCGGGGACCTTTCCTACGAGCAGTTCTTC. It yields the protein CASIGDLSYEQFF.

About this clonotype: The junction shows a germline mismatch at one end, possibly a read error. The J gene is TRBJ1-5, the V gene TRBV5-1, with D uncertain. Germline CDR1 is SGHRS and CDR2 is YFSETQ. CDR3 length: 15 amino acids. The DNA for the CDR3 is TGCGCCAGAAGCTTGGGTGGCAGGTCCGGTCAGCCCCAGCATTTT. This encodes CARSLGGRSGQPQHF.

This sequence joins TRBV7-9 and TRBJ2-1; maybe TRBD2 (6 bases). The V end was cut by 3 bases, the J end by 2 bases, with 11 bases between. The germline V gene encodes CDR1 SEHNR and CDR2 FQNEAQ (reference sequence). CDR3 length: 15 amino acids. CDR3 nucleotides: TGTGCCAGCAGCTTCGGTCGGGGGACCTACAATGAGCAGTTCTTC. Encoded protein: CASSFGRGTYNEQFF.

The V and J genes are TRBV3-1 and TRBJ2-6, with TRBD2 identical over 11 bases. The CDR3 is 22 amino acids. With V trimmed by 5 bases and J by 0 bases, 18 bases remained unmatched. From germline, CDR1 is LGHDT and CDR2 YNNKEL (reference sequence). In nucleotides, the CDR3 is TGTGCCAGCAGCGATCGACTAGCGGGATTCCTAAACGGGCTCTCTGGGGCCAACGTCCTGACTTTC. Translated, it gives CASSDRLAGFLNGLSGANVLTF. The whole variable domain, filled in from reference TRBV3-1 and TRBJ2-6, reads DTAVSQTPKYLVTQMGNDKSIKCEQNLGHDTMYWYKQDSKKFLKIMFSYNNKELIINETVPNRFSPKSPDKAHLNLHINSLELGDSAVYFCASSDRLAGFLNGLSGANVLTFGAGSRLTVL.

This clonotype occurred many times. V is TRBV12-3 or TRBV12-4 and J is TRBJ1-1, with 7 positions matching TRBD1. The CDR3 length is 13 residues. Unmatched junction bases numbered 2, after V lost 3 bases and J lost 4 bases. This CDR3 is CASSFGTATEAFF. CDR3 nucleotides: TGTGCCAGCAGTTTTGGGACAGCCACTGAAGCTTTCTTT.

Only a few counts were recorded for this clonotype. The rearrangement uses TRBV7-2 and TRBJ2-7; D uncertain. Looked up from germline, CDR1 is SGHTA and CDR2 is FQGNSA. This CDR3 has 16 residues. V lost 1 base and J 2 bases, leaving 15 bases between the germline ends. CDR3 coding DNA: TGTGCCAGCAGCTTAGAACGGGCTAGTGGGCCCTACGAGCAGTACTTC. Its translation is CASSLERASGPYEQYF.

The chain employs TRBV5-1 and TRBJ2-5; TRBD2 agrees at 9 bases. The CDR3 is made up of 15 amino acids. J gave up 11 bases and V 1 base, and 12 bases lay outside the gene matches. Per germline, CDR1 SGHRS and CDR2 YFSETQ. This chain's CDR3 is CASSLSQRGAGEQYF. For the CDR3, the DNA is TGCGCCAGCAGCTTGAGCCAGCGGGGGGCAGGAGAGCAGTACTTC.

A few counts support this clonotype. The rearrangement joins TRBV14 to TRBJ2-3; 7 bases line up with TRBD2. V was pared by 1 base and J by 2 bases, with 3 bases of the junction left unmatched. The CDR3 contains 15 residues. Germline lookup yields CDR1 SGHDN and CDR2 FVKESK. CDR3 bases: TGTGCCAGCAGCCAAGCCGGGACTATCACAGATACGCAGTATTTT. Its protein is CASSQAGTITDTQYF. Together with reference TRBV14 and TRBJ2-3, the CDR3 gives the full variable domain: EAGVTQFPSHSVIEKGQTVTLRCDPISGHDNLYWYRRVMGKEIKFLLHFVKESKQDESGMPNNRFLAERTGGTYSTLKVQPAELEDSGVYFCASSQAGTITDTQYFGPGTRLTVL.

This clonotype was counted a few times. In DNA, the CDR3 is TGTGCCAGCAGTTTAATCGCCGGGACTAGCCTTCAAGAGACCCAGTACTTC. It specifies CASSLIAGTSLQETQYF. The chain joins TRBV28 to TRBJ2-5, with 9 nucleotides matching TRBD2. Germline CDR1 and CDR2: MDHEN and SYDVKM. V shed 2 bases and J 2 bases; nucleotides not matched to a gene: 9. The CDR3 consists of 17 residues.

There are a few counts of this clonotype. For the CDR3, the DNA is TGTGCCAGCAGTCCCCCGAGAGAATGGGACGAGCAGTACTTC. This sequence encodes CASSPPREWDEQYF. The V call is TRBV28, the J call TRBJ2-7; D is unresolved. Germline-derived CDR1 and CDR2 are MDHEN and SYDVKM. CDR3 size: 14 residues. V was trimmed by 5 bases and J by 5 bases, leaving 16 bases between them. Combining the CDR3 with reference TRBV28 and TRBJ2-7 gives the whole variable domain DVKVTQSSRYLVKRTGEKVFLECVQDMDHENMFWYRQDPGLGLRLIYFSYDVKMKEKGDIPEGYSVSREKKERFSLILESASTNQTSMYLCASSPPREWDEQYFGPGTRLTVT.

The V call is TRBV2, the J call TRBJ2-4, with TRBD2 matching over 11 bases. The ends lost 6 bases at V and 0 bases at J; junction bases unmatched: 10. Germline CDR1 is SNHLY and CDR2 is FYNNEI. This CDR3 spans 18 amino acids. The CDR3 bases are TGTGCCAGCAGCGAGACTAGCGGGACTCTCCTAGCCAAAAACATTCAGTACTTC. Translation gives CASSETSGTLLAKNIQYF.

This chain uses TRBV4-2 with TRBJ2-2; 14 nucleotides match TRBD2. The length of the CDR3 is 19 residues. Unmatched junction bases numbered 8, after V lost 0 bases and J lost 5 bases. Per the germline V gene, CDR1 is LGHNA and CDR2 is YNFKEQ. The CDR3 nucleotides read TGTGCCAGCAGCCAAGAGCCCCACAGACTAGCGGGAGGGACCGGGGAGCTGTTTTTT. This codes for CASSQEPHRLAGGTGELFF.

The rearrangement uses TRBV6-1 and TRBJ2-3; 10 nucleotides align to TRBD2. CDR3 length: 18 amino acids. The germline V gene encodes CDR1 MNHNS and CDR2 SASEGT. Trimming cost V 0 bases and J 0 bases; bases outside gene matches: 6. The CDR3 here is CASSEALKTSGSTDTQYF. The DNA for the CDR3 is TGTGCCAGCAGTGAAGCTCTAAAGACTAGCGGGAGCACAGATACGCAGTATTTT.

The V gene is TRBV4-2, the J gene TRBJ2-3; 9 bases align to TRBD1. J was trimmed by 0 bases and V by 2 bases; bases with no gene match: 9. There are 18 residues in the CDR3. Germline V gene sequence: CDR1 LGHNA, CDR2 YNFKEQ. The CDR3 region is CASSQTTGTGTSTDTQYF. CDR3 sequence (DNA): TGTGCCAGCAGCCAAACAACCGGGACAGGGACTAGCACAGATACGCAGTATTTT.

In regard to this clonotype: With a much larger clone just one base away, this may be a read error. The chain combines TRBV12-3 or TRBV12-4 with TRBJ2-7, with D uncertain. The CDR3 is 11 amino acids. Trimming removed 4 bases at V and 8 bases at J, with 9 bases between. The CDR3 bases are TGTGCCAGCAGTTGGCTACACAAGCAGTACTTC. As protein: CASSWLHKQYF.

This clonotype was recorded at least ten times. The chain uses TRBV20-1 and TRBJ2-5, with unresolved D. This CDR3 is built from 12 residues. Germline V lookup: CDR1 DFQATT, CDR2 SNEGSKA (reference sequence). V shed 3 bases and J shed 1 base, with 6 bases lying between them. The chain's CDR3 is CSASGGQETQYF. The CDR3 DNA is TGCAGTGCTAGCGGCGGCCAAGAGACCCAGTACTTC.

DNA of the CDR3: TGTGCCATCACCGGGACAGGGGGCGCAGATACGCAGTATTTT. As protein: CAITGTGGADTQYF. This chain uses TRBV10-3 with TRBJ2-3; 12 bases line up with TRBD1. This CDR3 is built from 14 residues. V lost 7 bases, J lost 4 bases, and 3 bases stayed unmatched. Germline CDR1 reads ENHRY; CDR2 reads SYGVKD.

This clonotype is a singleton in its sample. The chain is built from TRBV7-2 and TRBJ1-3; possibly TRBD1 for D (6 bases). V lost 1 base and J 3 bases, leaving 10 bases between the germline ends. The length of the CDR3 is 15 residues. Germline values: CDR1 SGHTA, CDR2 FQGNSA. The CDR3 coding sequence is TGTGCCAGCAGCTTAGTAAAGGGGGGTGGAAACACCATATATTTT. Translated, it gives CASSLVKGGGNTIYF.